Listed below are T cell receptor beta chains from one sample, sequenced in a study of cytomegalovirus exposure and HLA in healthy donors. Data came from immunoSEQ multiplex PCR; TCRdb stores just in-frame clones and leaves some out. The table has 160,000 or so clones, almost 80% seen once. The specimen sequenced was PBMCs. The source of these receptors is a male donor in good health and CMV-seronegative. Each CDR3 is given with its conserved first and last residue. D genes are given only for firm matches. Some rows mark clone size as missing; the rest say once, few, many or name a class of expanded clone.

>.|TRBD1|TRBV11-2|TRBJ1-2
TGTGCCAGCAGCCCCCAGCTGAGGACAGGGGAAGGCTACACCTTC
CASSPQLRTGEGYTF
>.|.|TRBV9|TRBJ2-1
TGTGCCAGCAGCGTAGGGGCTAGCGAAGTGAATGAGCAGTTCTTC
CASSVGASEVNEQFF
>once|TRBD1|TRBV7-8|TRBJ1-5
TGTGCCAGCAGCCCTGACAGGGGAAATCAGCCCCAGCATTTT
CASSPDRGNQPQHF
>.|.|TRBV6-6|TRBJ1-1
TGTGCCAGCAGTTACGACAGCACTGAAGCTTTCTTT
CASSYDSTEAFF
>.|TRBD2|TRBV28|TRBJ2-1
TGTGCCAGCAGTACCCCTAGCGGCACTAATGAGCAGTTCTTC
CASSTPSGTNEQFF
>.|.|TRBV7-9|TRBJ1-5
TGTGCCAGCAGCTTACCTGACCCGGAGAAGAGCAATCAGCCCCAGCATTTT
CASSLPDPEKSNQPQHF
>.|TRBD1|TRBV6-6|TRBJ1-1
TGTGCCAGCAGACCCACTCAGGGGGTGGCTTTCTTT
CASRPTQGVAFF
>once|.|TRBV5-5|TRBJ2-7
TGTGCCAGCAGCTTGTTAGGGGTCTCCTACGAGCAGTACTTC
CASSLLGVSYEQYF
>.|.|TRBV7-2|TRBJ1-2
TGTGCCAGCAGCCAAGGACTGAACTATGGCTACACCTTC
CASSQGLNYGYTF
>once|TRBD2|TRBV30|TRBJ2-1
TGTGCCTGGAGTGTAGCCCGGACTAGCGGGAGTTCCTACAATGAGCAGTTCTTC
CAWSVARTSGSSYNEQFF
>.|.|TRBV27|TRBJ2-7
TGTGCCAGCCGACTACAAGGGCCAACGTACGAGCAGTACTTC
CASRLQGPTYEQYF
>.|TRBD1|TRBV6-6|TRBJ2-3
TGTGCCAGCCGAACAGGACAGGGATACACAGATACGCAGTATTTT
CASRTGQGYTDTQYF
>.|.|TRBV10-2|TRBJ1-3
TGCGCCAGCAGTGAACAGCTCGGAAACACCATATATTTT
CASSEQLGNTIYF